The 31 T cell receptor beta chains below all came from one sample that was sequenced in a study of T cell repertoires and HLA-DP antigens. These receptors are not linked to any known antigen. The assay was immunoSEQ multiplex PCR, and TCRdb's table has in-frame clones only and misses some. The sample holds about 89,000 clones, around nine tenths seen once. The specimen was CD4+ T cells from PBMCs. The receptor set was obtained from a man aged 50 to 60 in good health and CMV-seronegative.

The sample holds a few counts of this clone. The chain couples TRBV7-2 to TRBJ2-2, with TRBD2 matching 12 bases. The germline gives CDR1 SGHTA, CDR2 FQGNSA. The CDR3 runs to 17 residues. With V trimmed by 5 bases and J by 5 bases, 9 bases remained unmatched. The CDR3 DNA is TGTGCCAGCAGCACCTCTAGCGGGGGGGCCGAAACCGGGGAGCTGTTTTTT. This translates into CASSTSSGGAETGELFF.

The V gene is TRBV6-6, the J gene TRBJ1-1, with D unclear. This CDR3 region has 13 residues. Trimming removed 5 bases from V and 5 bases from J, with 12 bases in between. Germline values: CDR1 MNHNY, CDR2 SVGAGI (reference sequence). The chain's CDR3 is CASSRLGWTEAFF. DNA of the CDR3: TGTGCCAGCAGTAGGTTGGGGTGGACTGAAGCTTTCTTT.

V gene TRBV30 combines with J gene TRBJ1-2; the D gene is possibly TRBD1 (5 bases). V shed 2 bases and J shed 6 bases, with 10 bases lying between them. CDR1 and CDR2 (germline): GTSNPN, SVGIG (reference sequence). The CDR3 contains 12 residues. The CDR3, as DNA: TGTGCCTGGAGTCAGGGCACGGATGGCTACACCTTC. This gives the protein CAWSQGTDGYTF.

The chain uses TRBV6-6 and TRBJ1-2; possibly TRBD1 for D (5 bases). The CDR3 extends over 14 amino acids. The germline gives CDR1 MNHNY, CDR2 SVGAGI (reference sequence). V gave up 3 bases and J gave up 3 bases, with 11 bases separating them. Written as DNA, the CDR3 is TGTGCCAGCAGTTATGGGACGGGGGACTATGGCTACACCTTC. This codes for CASSYGTGDYGYTF.

This CDR3 is CAWSVRDGTDTQYF. The CDR3, as DNA: TGTGCCTGGAGTGTAAGGGACGGCACAGATACGCAGTATTTT. This rearrangement joins TRBV30 to TRBJ2-3; either TRBD1 or TRBD2 may supply D (5 bases each). V lost 0 bases, J lost 1 base, and 8 bases lay in between. From germline, CDR1 is GTSNPN and CDR2 SVGIG (reference sequence). The CDR3 length is 14 residues.

The DNA for the CDR3 is TGCGCCAGCACTAACCAGGGTAGGGGCGAGCAGTACTTC. Protein: CASTNQGRGEQYF. The chain employs TRBV5-1 and TRBJ2-7; D is possibly TRBD1 (5 bases). Looked up from germline, CDR1 is SGHRS and CDR2 is YFSETQ. The ends were cut back, 6 bases at V and 6 bases at J, with 16 bases in the middle. The CDR3 contains 13 residues.

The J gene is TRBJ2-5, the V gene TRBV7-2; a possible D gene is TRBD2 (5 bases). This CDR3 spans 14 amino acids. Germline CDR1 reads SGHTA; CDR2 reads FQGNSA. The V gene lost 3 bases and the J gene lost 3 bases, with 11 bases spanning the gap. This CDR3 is CASSFGSGKETQYF. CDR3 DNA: TGTGCCAGCAGCTTTGGGAGCGGTAAAGAGACCCAGTACTTC.

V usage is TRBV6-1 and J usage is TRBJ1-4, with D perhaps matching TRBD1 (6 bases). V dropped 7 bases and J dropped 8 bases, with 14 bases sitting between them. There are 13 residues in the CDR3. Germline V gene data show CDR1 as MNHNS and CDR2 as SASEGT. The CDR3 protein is CASMRGSGEKLFF. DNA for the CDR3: TGTGCCAGCATGAGGGGGAGCGGGGAAAAACTGTTTTTT.

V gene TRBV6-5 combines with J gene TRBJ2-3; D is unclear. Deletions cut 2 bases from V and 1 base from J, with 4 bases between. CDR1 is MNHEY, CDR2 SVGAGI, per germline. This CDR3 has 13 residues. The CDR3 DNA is TGTGCCAGCAGTTACAAGCGCACAGATACGCAGTATTTT. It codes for CASSYKRTDTQYF.

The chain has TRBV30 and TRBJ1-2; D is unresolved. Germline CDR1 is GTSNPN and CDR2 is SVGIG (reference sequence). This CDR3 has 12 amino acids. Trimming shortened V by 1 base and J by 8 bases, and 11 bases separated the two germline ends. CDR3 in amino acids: CAWSAGAGGYTF. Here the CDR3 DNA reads TGTGCCTGGAGTGCCGGCGCCGGGGGCTACACCTTC.

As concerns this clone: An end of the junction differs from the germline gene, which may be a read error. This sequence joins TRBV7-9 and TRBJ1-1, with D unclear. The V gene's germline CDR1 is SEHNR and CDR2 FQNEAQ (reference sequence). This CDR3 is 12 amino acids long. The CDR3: CASSLDGEGRLF. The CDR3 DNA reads TGTGCCAGCAGCTTAGACGGGGAGGGCAGACTTTTT.

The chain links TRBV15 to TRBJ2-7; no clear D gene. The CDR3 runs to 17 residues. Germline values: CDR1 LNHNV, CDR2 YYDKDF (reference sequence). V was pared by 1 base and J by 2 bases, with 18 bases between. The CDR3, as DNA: TGTGCCACCAGCAGAGGGGGTTCGACTCGTACTACCTACGAGCAGTACTTC. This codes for CATSRGGSTRTTYEQYF.

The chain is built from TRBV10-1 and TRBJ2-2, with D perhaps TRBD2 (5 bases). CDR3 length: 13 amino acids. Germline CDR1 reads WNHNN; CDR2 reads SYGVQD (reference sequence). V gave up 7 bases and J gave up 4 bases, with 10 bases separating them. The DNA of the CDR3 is TGCGCCAGCAAACCTAGCTCCACCGGGGAGCTGTTTTTT. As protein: CASKPSSTGELFF.

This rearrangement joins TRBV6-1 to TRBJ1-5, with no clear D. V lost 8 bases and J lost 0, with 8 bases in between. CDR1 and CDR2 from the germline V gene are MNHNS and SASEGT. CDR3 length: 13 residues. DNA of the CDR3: TGTGCCAGCGTGTTGAGTAGCAATCAGCCCCAGCATTTT. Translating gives CASVLSSNQPQHF.

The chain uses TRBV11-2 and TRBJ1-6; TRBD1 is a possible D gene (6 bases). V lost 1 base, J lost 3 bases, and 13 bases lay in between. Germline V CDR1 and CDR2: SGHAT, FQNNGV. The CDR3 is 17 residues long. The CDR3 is CASSLATGTLYNSPLHF. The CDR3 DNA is TGTGCCAGCAGCTTAGCCACCGGGACACTCTATAATTCACCCCTCCACTTT. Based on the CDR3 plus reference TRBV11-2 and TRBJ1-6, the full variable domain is EAGVAQSPRYKIIEKRQSVAFWCNPISGHATLYWYQQILGQGPKLLIQFQNNGVVDDSQLPKDRFSAERLKGVDSTLKIQPAKLEDSAVYLCASSLATGTLYNSPLHFGNGTRLTVT.

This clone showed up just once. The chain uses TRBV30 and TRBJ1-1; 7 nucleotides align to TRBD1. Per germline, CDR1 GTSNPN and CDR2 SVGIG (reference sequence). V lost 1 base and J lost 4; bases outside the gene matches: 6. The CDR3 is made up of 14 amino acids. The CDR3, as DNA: TGTGCCTGGAGTGAGGGACAGACGAGCACTGAAGCTTTCTTT. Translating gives CAWSEGQTSTEAFF.

The CDR3 loop reads CASSSGLAGGHGTDTQYF. The DNA for the CDR3 is TGTGCCAGCAGTTCGGGACTAGCGGGGGGGCATGGCACAGATACGCAGTATTTT. The chain couples TRBV27 to TRBJ2-3; 16 bases match TRBD2. Trimming cost V 4 bases and J 1 base; bases outside gene matches: 5. CDR1 is MNHEY, CDR2 SMNVEV, per germline (reference sequence). The CDR3 sequence is 18 residues long.

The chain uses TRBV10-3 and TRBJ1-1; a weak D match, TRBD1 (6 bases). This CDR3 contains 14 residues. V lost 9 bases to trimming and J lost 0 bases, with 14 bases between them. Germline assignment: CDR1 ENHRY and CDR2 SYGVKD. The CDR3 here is CAMRDKGLNTEAFF. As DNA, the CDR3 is TGTGCCATGAGGGACAAGGGGTTGAACACTGAAGCTTTCTTT.

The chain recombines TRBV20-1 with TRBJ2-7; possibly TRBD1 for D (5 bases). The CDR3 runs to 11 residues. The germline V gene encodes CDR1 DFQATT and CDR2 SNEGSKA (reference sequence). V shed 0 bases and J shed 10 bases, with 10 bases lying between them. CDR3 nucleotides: TGCAGTGCTAGAGATGGGGCCCCTCAGTACTTC. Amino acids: CSARDGAPQYF.

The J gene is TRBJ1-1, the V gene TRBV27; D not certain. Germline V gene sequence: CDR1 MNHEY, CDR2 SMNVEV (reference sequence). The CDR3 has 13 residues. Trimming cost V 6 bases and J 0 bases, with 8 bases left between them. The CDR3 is CASSLTMNTEAFF. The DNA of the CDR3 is TGTGCCAGCAGCCTAACGATGAACACTGAAGCTTTCTTT.

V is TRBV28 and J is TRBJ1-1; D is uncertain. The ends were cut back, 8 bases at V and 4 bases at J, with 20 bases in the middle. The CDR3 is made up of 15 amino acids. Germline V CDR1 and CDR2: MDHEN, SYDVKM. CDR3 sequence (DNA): TGTGCCAGCGGAATATCCGTACTTGGCGCCACTGAAGCTTTCTTT. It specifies CASGISVLGATEAFF.

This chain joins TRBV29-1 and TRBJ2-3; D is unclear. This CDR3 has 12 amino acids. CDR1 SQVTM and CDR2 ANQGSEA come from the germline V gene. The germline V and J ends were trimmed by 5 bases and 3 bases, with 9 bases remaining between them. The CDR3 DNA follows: TGCAGCGTTAGGCCAGGAACAGATACGCAGTATTTT. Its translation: CSVRPGTDTQYF.

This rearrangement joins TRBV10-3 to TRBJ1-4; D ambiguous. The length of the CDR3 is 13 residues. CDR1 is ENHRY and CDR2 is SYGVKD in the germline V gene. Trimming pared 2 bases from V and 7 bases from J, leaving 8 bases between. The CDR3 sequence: CAISEGFAEKLFF. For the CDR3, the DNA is TGTGCCATCAGTGAGGGGTTTGCTGAAAAACTGTTTTTT.

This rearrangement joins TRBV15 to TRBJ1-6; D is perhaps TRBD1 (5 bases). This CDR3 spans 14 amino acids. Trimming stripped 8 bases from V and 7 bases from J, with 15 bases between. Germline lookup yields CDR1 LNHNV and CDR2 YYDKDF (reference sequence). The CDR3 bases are TGTGCCACCCGGGGACCGGCGGGGAATTCACCCCTCCACTTT. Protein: CATRGPAGNSPLHF.

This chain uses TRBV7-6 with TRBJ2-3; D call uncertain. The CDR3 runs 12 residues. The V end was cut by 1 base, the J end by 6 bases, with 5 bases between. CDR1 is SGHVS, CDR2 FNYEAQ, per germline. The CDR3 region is CASSLEVDTQYF. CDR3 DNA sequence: TGTGCCAGCAGCTTAGAGGTGGATACGCAGTATTTT.

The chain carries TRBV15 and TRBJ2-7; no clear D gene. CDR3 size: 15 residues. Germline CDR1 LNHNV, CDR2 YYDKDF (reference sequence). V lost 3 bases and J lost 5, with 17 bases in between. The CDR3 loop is CATSRDGGPWDEQYF. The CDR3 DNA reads TGTGCCACCAGCAGGGACGGTGGGCCTTGGGACGAGCAGTACTTC.

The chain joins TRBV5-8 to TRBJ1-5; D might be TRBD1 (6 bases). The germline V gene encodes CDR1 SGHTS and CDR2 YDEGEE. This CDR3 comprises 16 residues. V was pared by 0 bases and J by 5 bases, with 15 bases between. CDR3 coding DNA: TGTGCCAGCAGCTTGGCGGGGGGGCGATGGGATCAGCCCCAGCATTTT. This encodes CASSLAGGRWDQPQHF.

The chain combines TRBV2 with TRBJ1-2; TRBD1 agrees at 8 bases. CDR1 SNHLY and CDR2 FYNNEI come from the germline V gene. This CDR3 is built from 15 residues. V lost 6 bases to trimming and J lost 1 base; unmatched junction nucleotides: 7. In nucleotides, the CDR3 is TGTGCCAGCAGGCTGGACAGGGCGAATAACTATGGCTACACCTTC. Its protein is CASRLDRANNYGYTF.

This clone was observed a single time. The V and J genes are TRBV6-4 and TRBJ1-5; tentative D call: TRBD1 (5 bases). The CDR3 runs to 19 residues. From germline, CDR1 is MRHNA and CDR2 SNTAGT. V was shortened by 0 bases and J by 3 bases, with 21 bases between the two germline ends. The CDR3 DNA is TGTGCCAGCAGTGACTCAGGTAGGGAGGGGTACATCTTCAATCAGCCCCAGCATTTT. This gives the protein CASSDSGREGYIFNQPQHF.

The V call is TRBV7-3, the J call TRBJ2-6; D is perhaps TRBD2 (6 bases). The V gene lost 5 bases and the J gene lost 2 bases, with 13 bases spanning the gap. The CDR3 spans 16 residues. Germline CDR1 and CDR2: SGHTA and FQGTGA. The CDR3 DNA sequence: TGTGCCAGCAGCCCGGCCGGGGGTGCTGGGGCCAACGTCCTGACTTTC. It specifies CASSPAGGAGANVLTF.

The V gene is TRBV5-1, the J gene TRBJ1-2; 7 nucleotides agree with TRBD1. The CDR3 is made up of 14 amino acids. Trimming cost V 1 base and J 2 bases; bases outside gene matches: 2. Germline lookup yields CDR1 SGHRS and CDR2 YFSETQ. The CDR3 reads CASSLNRGNYGYTF. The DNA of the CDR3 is TGCGCCAGCAGCTTGAACAGGGGCAACTATGGCTACACCTTC.